This T cell receptor (beta chain) was recovered during a study of T-cell reconstitution after alpha-beta-depleted transplantation in children. Whole-study findings and limits: In patients about two months after transplant, alpha-beta T cells reportedly arose from several hundred expanded graft clones. The authors attributed T-cell counts and diversity one year after transplant mostly to newly produced T cells.

Unique molecular identifiers were used to barcode this TCRbeta library. TCRdb reprocessed the PCR reads with MiXCR, giving one entry per CDR3 protein. The data show about a million distinct CDR3 sequences, 25% to 30% seen once. Concerning this clonotype itself: Antigen unknown.

CDR3 length: 14 amino acids. The germline V gene encodes CDR1 DFQATT and CDR2 SNEGSKA (reference sequence). Unmatched junction bases numbered 6, after V lost 4 bases and J lost 2 bases. Material: PBMCs, mostly from graft donor cells, obtained 360 days after TCRalphabeta/CD19-depleted stem cell transplant. This chain links TRBV20-1 with TRBJ2-3; 7 positions match TRBD2. The receptor was derived from a boy under two years old who had a stem cell transplant for SCID, so the T cells may come from the graft donor. This CDR3 reads CSAKVRGVTDTQYF. In nucleotides, the CDR3 is TGCAGTGCTAAGGTCCGGGGGGTCACAGATACGCAGTATTTT.